The rows below give T cell receptor beta chains drawn from one sample of a study of T-cell reconstitution after alpha-beta-depleted transplantation in children. TCRdb ran MiXCR on the PCR reads and lists one entry per CDR3 protein. This repertoire shows tens of thousands of distinct CDR3 sequences, approximately 10% found once; its top ten account for approximately 23%. The source material was PBMCs from the stem cell graft donor, sampled from the stem cell graft. These receptors were obtained from a human donor who donated a stem cell graft to a child with chronic granulomatous disease. Both conserved end residues are trimmed from each CDR3. Fields, in order: D gene, clone size, V gene, CDR3 protein. The D gene is left open where the match is weak. Some rows mark clone size as missing; the rest say once, few, many or name a class of expanded clone.

d_call: .; clone_size: many; v_call: TRBV7-8; cdr3_aa: ASSTGTVAGELF
d_call: TRBD1; clone_size: many; v_call: TRBV25-1; cdr3_aa: ASSRQGLNTEAF
d_call: .; clone_size: .; v_call: TRBV6-4; cdr3_aa: ASSEGEAGELF
d_call: TRBD2; clone_size: few; v_call: TRBV7-8; cdr3_aa: ASSTGLAGTYNEQF
d_call: TRBD2; clone_size: .; v_call: TRBV4-2; cdr3_aa: ASSQGGLAVNTGELF
d_call: .; clone_size: many; v_call: TRBV7-3; cdr3_aa: ASSLGGFYEQY
d_call: .; clone_size: many; v_call: TRBV7-8; cdr3_aa: ASSLSISTGELF
d_call: .; clone_size: many; v_call: TRBV5-1; cdr3_aa: ASSFDSNQPQH
d_call: .; clone_size: many; v_call: TRBV20-1; cdr3_aa: SARDVIPPGLNEKLF
d_call: TRBD2; clone_size: many; v_call: TRBV5-6; cdr3_aa: ASSRGGTSSYEQY
d_call: TRBD1; clone_size: .; v_call: TRBV6-2/TRBV6-3; cdr3_aa: ASSAGQGCCGANVLT
d_call: .; clone_size: .; v_call: TRBV20-1; cdr3_aa: CWSGQATAKNIQY
d_call: TRBD2; clone_size: .; v_call: TRBV27; cdr3_aa: ASSSGVNSYNEQF
d_call: .; clone_size: many; v_call: TRBV12-3/TRBV12-4; cdr3_aa: ASRAATFHTEAF
d_call: .; clone_size: many; v_call: TRBV5-1; cdr3_aa: ASSLGSTDTQY
d_call: .; clone_size: many; v_call: TRBV12-3/TRBV12-4; cdr3_aa: ASSLVATYNEQF
d_call: .; clone_size: many; v_call: TRBV7-2; cdr3_aa: ASSLQSAGSSYEQY
d_call: TRBD2; clone_size: many; v_call: TRBV20-1; cdr3_aa: SAAPGQARGGEQF
d_call: .; clone_size: many; v_call: TRBV9; cdr3_aa: ASLGPDGYT
d_call: .; clone_size: many; v_call: TRBV28; cdr3_aa: ASTLQGDSYEQY
d_call: .; clone_size: many; v_call: TRBV5-1; cdr3_aa: ASSGGSPGNTIY
d_call: TRBD1; clone_size: many; v_call: TRBV20-1; cdr3_aa: SATEGAETDTQY
d_call: .; clone_size: many; v_call: TRBV15; cdr3_aa: ATSKVIQETQY
d_call: TRBD2; clone_size: many; v_call: TRBV27; cdr3_aa: ASSQRMTSGSPRYNEQF
d_call: .; clone_size: many; v_call: TRBV12-3/TRBV12-4; cdr3_aa: ASSLYTANTGELF
d_call: TRBD2; clone_size: many; v_call: TRBV7-9; cdr3_aa: ASSSGGSKETQY
d_call: .; clone_size: many; v_call: TRBV27; cdr3_aa: ASSFYRNSPLH
d_call: TRBD2; clone_size: .; v_call: TRBV18; cdr3_aa: ASSPNPGGYTGELF
d_call: .; clone_size: many; v_call: TRBV7-9; cdr3_aa: ASSLRFRSSGANVLT
d_call: .; clone_size: many; v_call: TRBV13; cdr3_aa: ASSLGGRTEAF
d_call: TRBD1; clone_size: many; v_call: TRBV28; cdr3_aa: ASSYAGTGTYNEQF
d_call: .; clone_size: many; v_call: TRBV12-3/TRBV12-4; cdr3_aa: ASSLVLGRWETQY
d_call: .; clone_size: .; v_call: TRBV6-1; cdr3_aa: ASIRASSSQAGYT
d_call: .; clone_size: many; v_call: TRBV7-8; cdr3_aa: ASSLVPRQYQETQY
d_call: .; clone_size: many; v_call: TRBV7-9; cdr3_aa: ASSLAQITDTQY
d_call: .; clone_size: .; v_call: TRBV7-2; cdr3_aa: ASSKKGGSNYGYT
d_call: TRBD2; clone_size: .; v_call: TRBV5-1; cdr3_aa: ASSFDGRAYEQY
d_call: .; clone_size: many; v_call: TRBV12-3/TRBV12-4; cdr3_aa: ASRKDYGYT
d_call: .; clone_size: many; v_call: TRBV7-9; cdr3_aa: ASSLPISSYNEQF
d_call: .; clone_size: .; v_call: TRBV20-1; cdr3_aa: SAPRRGQTYEQY
d_call: .; clone_size: .; v_call: TRBV29-1; cdr3_aa: SGLRQETQY
d_call: TRBD1; clone_size: many; v_call: TRBV28; cdr3_aa: ASSYVRGRVNEQY
d_call: .; clone_size: many; v_call: TRBV7-9; cdr3_aa: ASSQRPETQY
d_call: TRBD1; clone_size: many; v_call: TRBV5-1; cdr3_aa: ASSYLTGGYTEAF
d_call: TRBD1; clone_size: .; v_call: TRBV12-3/TRBV12-4; cdr3_aa: ASSHRGMKPQH
d_call: TRBD1; clone_size: many; v_call: TRBV6-5; cdr3_aa: ASSIEGARGEQY
d_call: TRBD2; clone_size: .; v_call: TRBV7-2; cdr3_aa: ASSPRGGRYYEQY
d_call: .; clone_size: many; v_call: TRBV20-1; cdr3_aa: SASGVEWHEQY